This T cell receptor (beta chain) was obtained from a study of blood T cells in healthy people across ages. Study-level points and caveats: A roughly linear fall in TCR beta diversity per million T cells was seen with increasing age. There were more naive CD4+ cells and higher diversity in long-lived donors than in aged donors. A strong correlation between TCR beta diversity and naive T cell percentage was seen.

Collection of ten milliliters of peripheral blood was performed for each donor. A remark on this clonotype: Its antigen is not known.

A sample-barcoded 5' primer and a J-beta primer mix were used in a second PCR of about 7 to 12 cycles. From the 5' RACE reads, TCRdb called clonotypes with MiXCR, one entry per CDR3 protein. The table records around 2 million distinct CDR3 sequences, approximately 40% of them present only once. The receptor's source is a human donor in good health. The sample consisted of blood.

CDR3 DNA sequence: TGCAGTGCTAGAGCCGGACAGGGAGCCGGCTACACCTTC. It is translated as CSARAGQGAGYTF. J is TRBJ1-2 and V is TRBV20-1; 8 bases agree with TRBD1. The CDR3 runs 13 residues. Germline V lookup: CDR1 DFQATT, CDR2 SNEGSKA (reference sequence). Trimming at V came to 1 base and at J to 8 bases, leaving 6 bases not matched to a gene.